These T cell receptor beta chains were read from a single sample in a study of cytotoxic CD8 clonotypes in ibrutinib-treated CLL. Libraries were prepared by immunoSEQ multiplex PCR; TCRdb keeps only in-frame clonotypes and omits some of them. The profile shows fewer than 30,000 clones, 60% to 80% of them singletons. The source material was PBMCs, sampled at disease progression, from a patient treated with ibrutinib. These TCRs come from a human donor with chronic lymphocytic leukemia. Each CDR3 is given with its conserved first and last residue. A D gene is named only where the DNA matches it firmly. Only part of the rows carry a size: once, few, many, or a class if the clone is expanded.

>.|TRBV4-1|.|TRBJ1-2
CASSQSIGAPYRKVDGYTF
TGCGCCAGCAGCCAATCGATAGGGGCACCCTACCGGAAAGTGGATGGCTACACCTTC
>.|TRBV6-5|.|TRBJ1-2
CASSYPSGGYTF
TGTGCCAGCAGTTATCCATCGGGAGGCTACACCTTC
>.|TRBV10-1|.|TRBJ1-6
CASILGRPLYNSPLHF
TGCGCCAGCATCCTCGGACGGCCGCTGTATAATTCACCCCTCCACTTT
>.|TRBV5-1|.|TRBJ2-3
CASSLGQGMADTQYF
TGCGCCAGCAGCTTGGGCCAGGGGATGGCAGATACGCAGTATTTT
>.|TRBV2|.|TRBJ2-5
CASIGYQETQYF
TGTGCCAGCATCGGGTACCAAGAGACCCAGTACTTC
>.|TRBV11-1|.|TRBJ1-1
CASSLETGFNTEAFF
TGTGCCAGCAGCCTCGAGACAGGTTTTAACACTGAAGCTTTCTTT
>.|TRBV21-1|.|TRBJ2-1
CASSTTGGARNEQFF
TGTGCCAGCAGCACTACAGGGGGCGCGAGGAATGAGCAGTTCTTC
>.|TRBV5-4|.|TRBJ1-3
CATRPTGPGNTIYF
TGTGCCACCCGACCCACAGGGCCTGGAAACACCATATATTTT
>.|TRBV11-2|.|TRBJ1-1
CASRATVPNTEAFF
TGTGCCAGCAGGGCGACGGTACCCAACACTGAAGCTTTCTTT
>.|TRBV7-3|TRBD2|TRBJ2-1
CASSGTSGAANEQFF
TGTGCCAGCAGCGGGACTAGCGGGGCCGCCAATGAGCAGTTCTTC
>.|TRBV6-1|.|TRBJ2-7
CASKLDSPSYEQYF
TGTGCCAGCAAGTTAGACAGTCCCTCCTACGAGCAGTACTTC
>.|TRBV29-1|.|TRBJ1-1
CTADWDTEAFF
TGCACCGCCGACTGGGACACTGAAGCTTTCTTT
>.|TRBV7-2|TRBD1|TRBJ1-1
CASSSTGGWGTEAFF
TGTGCCAGCAGCTCCACAGGGGGCTGGGGGACTGAAGCTTTCTTT
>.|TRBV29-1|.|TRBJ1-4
CSVEDKNGVNEKLFF
TGCAGCGTTGAAGACAAGAACGGGGTTAATGAAAAACTGTTTTTT
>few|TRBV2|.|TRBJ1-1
CASKLFGTLDTEAFF
TGTGCCAGCAAGTTGTTCGGGACATTGGACACTGAAGCTTTCTTT
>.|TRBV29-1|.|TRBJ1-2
CSVLRGQGGYTF
TGCAGCGTTTTAAGGGGCCAGGGTGGCTACACCTTC
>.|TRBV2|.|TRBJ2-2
CASTLGNSGELFF
TGTGCCAGCACCCTTGGGAATTCCGGGGAGCTGTTTTTT
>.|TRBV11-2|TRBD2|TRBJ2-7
CASSLSGGQRDEQYF
TGTGCCAGCAGCTTGAGCGGGGGCCAGAGGGACGAGCAGTACTTC
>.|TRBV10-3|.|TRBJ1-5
CAISESWTATGNQPQHF
TGTGCCATCAGTGAGTCTTGGACAGCCACTGGGAATCAGCCCCAGCATTTT
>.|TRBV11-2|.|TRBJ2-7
CASSLFPREGEQYF
TGTGCCAGCAGCTTATTCCCCAGGGAAGGCGAGCAGTACTTC
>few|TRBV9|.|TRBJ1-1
CASSASTVGTEAFF
TGTGCCAGCAGCGCCTCGACAGTTGGCACTGAAGCTTTCTTT
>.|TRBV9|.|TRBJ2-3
CASSVEGTDTQYF
TGTGCCAGCAGCGTAGAGGGCACAGATACGCAGTATTTT
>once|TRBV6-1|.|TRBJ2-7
CASRDSSYEQYF
TGTGCCAGCAGGGACAGCTCCTACGAGCAGTACTTC
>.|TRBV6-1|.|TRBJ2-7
CASSGMGSGYEQYF
TGTGCCAGCAGTGGGATGGGGTCGGGGTACGAGCAGTACTTC
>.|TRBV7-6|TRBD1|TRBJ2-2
CASSPGGFTGELFF
TGTGCCAGCAGCCCAGGGGGCTTCACCGGGGAGCTGTTTTTT
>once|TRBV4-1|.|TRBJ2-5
CASSQDTETQYF
TGCGCCAGCAGCCAAGATACAGAGACCCAGTACTTC
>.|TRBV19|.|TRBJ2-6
CASSNPRAGQGLSGANVLTF
TGTGCCAGTAGTAACCCTCGGGCGGGGCAGGGGCTCTCTGGGGCCAACGTCCTGACTTTC
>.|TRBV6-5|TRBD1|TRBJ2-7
CASTLNDRVGEQYF
TGTGCCAGCACCCTTAACGACAGGGTGGGAGAGCAGTACTTC
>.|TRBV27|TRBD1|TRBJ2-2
CASRGGGQGYTGELFF
TGTGCCAGCAGGGGGGGCGGACAGGGCTACACCGGGGAGCTGTTTTTT
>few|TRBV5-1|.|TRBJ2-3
CASSWGGTDTQYF
TGCGCCAGCAGCTGGGGAGGCACAGATACGCAGTATTTT
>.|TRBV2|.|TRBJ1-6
CASSEDRDGPPLHF
TGTGCCAGCAGTGAGGATAGGGACGGTCCACCCCTCCACTTT
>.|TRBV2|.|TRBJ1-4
CASWGGPTNEKLFF
TGTGCCAGCTGGGGCGGCCCAACTAATGAAAAACTGTTTTTT
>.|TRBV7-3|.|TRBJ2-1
CASSLEQFF
TGTGCCAGCAGCTTAGAGCAGTTCTTC
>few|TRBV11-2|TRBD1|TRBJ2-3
CASSSTGGITDTQYF
TGTGCCAGCAGCTCAACAGGGGGAATCACAGATACGCAGTATTTT
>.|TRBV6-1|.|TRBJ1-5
CASSEGSYSNQPQHF
TGTGCCAGCAGTGAGGGGAGTTATAGCAATCAGCCCCAGCATTTT
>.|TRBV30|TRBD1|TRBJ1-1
CAGAGTGTANTEAFF
TGTGCTGGCGCAGGTACCGGGACAGCGAACACTGAAGCTTTCTTT
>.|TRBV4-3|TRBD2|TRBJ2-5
CASSHTSEETQYF
TGCGCCAGCAGCCACACTAGCGAAGAGACCCAGTACTTC
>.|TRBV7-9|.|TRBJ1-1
CASSLGVNGGPTTEAFF
TGTGCCAGCAGCTTAGGGGTTAACGGGGGCCCGACCACTGAAGCTTTCTTT